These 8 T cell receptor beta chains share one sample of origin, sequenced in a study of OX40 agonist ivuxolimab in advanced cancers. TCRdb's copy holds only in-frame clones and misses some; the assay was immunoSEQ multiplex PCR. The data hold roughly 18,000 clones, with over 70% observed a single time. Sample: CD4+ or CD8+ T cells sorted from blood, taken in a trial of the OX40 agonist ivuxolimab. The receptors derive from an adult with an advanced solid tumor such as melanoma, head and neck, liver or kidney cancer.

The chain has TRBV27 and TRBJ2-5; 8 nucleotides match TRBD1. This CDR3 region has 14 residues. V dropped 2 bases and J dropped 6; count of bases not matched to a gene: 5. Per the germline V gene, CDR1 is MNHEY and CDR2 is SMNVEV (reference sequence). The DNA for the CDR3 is TGTGCCAGCAGTTTAGGGACAGGCGGAAAGACCCAGTACTTC. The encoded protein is CASSLGTGGKTQYF.

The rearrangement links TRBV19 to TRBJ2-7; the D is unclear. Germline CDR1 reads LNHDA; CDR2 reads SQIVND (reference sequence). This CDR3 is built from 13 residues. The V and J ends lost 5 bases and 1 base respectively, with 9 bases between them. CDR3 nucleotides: TGTGCCAGTAGTGCCGGACGATCCTACGAGCAGTACTTC. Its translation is CASSAGRSYEQYF.

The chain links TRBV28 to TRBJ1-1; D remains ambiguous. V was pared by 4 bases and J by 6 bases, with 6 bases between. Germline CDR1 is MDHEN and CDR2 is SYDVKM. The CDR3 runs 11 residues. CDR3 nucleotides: TGTGCCAGCAGTTCCCGGGCTGAAGCTTTCTTT. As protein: CASSSRAEAFF.

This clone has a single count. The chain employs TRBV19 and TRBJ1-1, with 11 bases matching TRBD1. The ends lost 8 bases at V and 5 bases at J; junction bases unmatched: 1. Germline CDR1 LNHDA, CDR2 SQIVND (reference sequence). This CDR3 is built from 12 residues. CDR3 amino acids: CASGTGGTEAFF. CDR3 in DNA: TGTGCCAGTGGGACAGGGGGGACTGAAGCTTTCTTT.

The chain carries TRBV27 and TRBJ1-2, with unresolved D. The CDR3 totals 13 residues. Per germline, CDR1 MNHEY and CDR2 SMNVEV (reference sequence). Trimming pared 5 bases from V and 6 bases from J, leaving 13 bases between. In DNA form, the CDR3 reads TGTGCCAGCAGTGCAGGACCCCAGAATGGCTACACCTTC. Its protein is CASSAGPQNGYTF.

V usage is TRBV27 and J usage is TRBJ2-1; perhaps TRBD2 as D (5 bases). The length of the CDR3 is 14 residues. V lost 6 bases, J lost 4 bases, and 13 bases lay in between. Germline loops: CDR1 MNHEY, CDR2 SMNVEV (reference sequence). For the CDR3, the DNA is TGTGCCAGCAGGGCCTCGGGAACTTACAATGAGCAGTTCTTC. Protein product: CASRASGTYNEQFF.

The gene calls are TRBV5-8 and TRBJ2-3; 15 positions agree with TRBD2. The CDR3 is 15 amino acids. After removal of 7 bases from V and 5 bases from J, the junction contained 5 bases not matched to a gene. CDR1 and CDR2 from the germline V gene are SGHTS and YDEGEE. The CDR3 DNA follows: TGTGCCAGCTCCGGACTAGCGGGAGGGGTAGATACGCAGTATTTT. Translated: CASSGLAGGVDTQYF. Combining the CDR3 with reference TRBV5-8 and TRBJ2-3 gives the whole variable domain EAGVTQSPTHLIKTRGQQATLRCSPISGHTSVYWYQQALGLGLQFLLWYDEGEERNRGNFPPRFSGRQFPNYSSELNVNALELEDSALYLCASSGLAGGVDTQYFGPGTRLTVL.

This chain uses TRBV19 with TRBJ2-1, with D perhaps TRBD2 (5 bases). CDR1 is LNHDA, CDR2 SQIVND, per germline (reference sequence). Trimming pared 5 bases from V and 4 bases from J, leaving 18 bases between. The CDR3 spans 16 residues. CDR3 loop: CASSAQRGPRYNEQFF. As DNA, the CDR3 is TGTGCCAGTAGTGCACAAAGAGGGCCGAGATACAATGAGCAGTTCTTC.